The 16 T cell receptor beta chains below come from one sample, sequenced in a study of blood T cell repertoires in COVID-19 (TCRdb year 2020). Library preparation was by the immunoSEQ multiplex PCR assay. TCRdb's version of the immuneACCESS table is confined to in-frame rearrangements and falls short of the full clone set. An unresolved V gene accounts for under half of the shortfall where checked; the remainder is of unknown origin. The sample yields about 110,000 clones; 84% were counted once. The ten largest clones add up to 7.9% of the sample. Sequencing was done on a sample of peripheral blood. The receptor source for this set is a woman of 80 years or more with active or convalescent COVID-19.

J is TRBJ2-7 and V is TRBV6-2 or TRBV6-3; 12 bases are a match to TRBD2. From germline, CDR1 is MNHEY and CDR2 SVGEGT. V lost 0 bases to trimming and J lost 5 bases; unmatched junction nucleotides: 5. The CDR3 loop spans 16 amino acids. The CDR3 bases are TGTGCCAGCAGTTACTCGACTAGCGGGAGATTCAACGAGCAGTACTTC. It yields the protein CASSYSTSGRFNEQYF.

There are a few counts of this clone. The chain recombines TRBV3-1 (or the pseudogene TRBV3-2) with TRBJ1-1; tentatively, D is TRBD1 (6 bases). Trimming removed 2 bases from V and 8 bases from J, with 15 bases in between. There are 14 residues in the CDR3. Germline CDR1 is LGHDT and CDR2 is YNNKEL (reference sequence). The CDR3 sequence: CASSQSPGGLEAFF. In nucleotides, the CDR3 is TGTGCCAGCAGCCAATCCCCGGGGGGCCTGGAAGCTTTCTTT.

The rearrangement uses TRBV9 and TRBJ2-7; 7 nucleotides align to TRBD2. V was pared by 0 bases and J by 4 bases, with 13 bases of the junction left unmatched. The length of the CDR3 is 17 residues. Germline lookup yields CDR1 SGDLS and CDR2 YYNGEE. CDR3 sequence: CASSVGGNAGVKYEQYF. As DNA, the CDR3 is TGTGCCAGCAGCGTAGGAGGCAATGCGGGAGTGAAGTACGAGCAGTACTTC.

This clone was detected only once. This chain connects TRBV10-3 to TRBJ2-7, with D possibly matching TRBD1 (5 bases). Trimming stripped 6 bases from V and 0 bases from J, with 9 bases between. Per germline, CDR1 ENHRY and CDR2 SYGVKD. This CDR3 has 13 residues. Here the CDR3 reads CAISPQGSYEQYF. For the CDR3, the DNA is TGTGCCATCAGCCCCCAGGGCTCCTACGAGCAGTACTTC.

The chain links TRBV11-2 to TRBJ1-2, with 9 bases lining up with TRBD1. The CDR3 extends over 14 amino acids. The V gene's germline CDR1 is SGHAT and CDR2 FQNNGV. Unmatched junction bases numbered 0, after V lost 1 base and J lost 3 bases. The DNA for the CDR3 is TGTGCCAGCAGCTTAGGACAGGGGGACTATGGCTACACCTTC. Its translation is CASSLGQGDYGYTF.

V and J are TRBV7-9 and TRBJ2-7; D is possibly TRBD1 (5 bases). The CDR3 length is 13 residues. The germline gives CDR1 SEHNR, CDR2 FQNEAQ (reference sequence). The V end lost 4 bases, the J end lost 4 bases, and 11 bases lay between the germline ends. CDR3 sequence: CASSSLDSYEQYF. CDR3 DNA sequence: TGTGCCAGCAGCTCCCTCGACAGTTACGAGCAGTACTTC. Full variable domain (outside the CDR3, taken from reference TRBV7-9 and TRBJ2-7): DTGVSQNPRHKITKRGQNVTFRCDPISEHNRLYWYRQTLGQGPEFLTYFQNEAQLEKSRLLSDRFSAERPKGSFSTLEIQRTEQGDSAMYLCASSSLDSYEQYFGPGTRLTVT.

V is TRBV5-1 and J is TRBJ1-3; D is possibly TRBD1 (6 bases). The V end lost 4 bases, the J end lost 0 bases, and 11 bases lay between the germline ends. The CDR3 length is 15 residues. Per the germline V gene, CDR1 is SGHRS and CDR2 is YFSETQ. This chain's CDR3 is CASSSQGNSGNTIYF. The CDR3 nucleotides are TGCGCCAGCAGCAGTCAGGGGAACTCTGGAAACACCATATATTTT.

The chain is built from TRBV5-1 and TRBJ2-7, with 13 bases matching TRBD2. Germline loops: CDR1 SGHRS, CDR2 YFSETQ. V lost 4 bases, J lost 2 bases, and 9 bases stayed unmatched. This CDR3 has 17 amino acids. The CDR3 DNA is TGCGCCAGCAGCCTAGGGACTAGCGGGACCCTAACCTACGAGCAGTACTTC. It encodes CASSLGTSGTLTYEQYF.

This chain joins TRBV24-1 and TRBJ2-3; the match to TRBD2 covers 12 bases. The CDR3 is 19 amino acids. The J segment lost 6 bases and the V segment lost 4 bases, leaving 16 bases of the junction unmatched. The germline V gene encodes CDR1 KGHDR and CDR2 SFDVKD. This CDR3 is CATSDTQRLAGGPADTQYF. The CDR3 DNA reads TGTGCCACCAGTGACACGCAGAGGCTAGCGGGAGGGCCGGCGGATACGCAGTATTTT.

This chain joins TRBV5-1 and TRBJ1-2, with D uncertain. Germline loops: CDR1 SGHRS, CDR2 YFSETQ. V was shortened by 6 bases and J by 3 bases, with 18 bases between the two germline ends. The CDR3 sequence is 15 residues long. CDR3 in amino acids: CASTHSLGDDYGYTF. The CDR3 DNA reads TGCGCCAGCACCCATTCGCTCGGGGATGACTATGGCTACACCTTC.

The V call is TRBV7-3, the J call TRBJ2-1; D possibly corresponds to TRBD1 (6 bases). With 5 bases removed from V and 0 bases from J, the gap between germline ends came to 11 bases. The CDR3 has 15 residues. Germline CDR1 is SGHTA and CDR2 is FQGTGA. The CDR3 region is CASSPRGNSYNEQFF. For the CDR3, the DNA is TGTGCCAGCAGCCCCAGGGGCAACTCCTACAATGAGCAGTTCTTC.

The chain employs TRBV5-4 and TRBJ2-3; the D gene is possibly TRBD2 (5 bases). V lost 2 bases and J 2 bases, leaving 15 bases between the germline ends. The length of the CDR3 is 16 residues. The germline V gene has CDR1 SGHNT and CDR2 YYREEE (reference sequence). The DNA of the CDR3 is TGTGCCAGCAGCTTCGCCGGGAATAGAGTCACAGATACGCAGTATTTT. This encodes CASSFAGNRVTDTQYF.

The chain joins TRBV19 to TRBJ2-2; possibly TRBD1 for D (6 bases). Germline V gene data show CDR1 as LNHDA and CDR2 as SQIVND (reference sequence). Trimming removed 5 bases at V and 6 bases at J, with 13 bases between. This CDR3 is built from 14 residues. CDR3 amino acids: CASSEQGNAGELFF. The CDR3 DNA reads TGTGCCAGTAGTGAACAGGGTAACGCCGGGGAGCTGTTTTTT.

The chain couples TRBV6-5 to TRBJ2-1, with 8 bases fitting TRBD1. Looked up from germline, CDR1 is MNHEY and CDR2 is SVGAGI. The CDR3 is 13 residues long. Unmatched junction bases numbered 3, after V lost 2 bases and J lost 9 bases. The CDR3 DNA follows: TGTGCCAGCAGTTACCCAGGGGGCACTGAGCAGTTCTTC. Protein sequence: CASSYPGGTEQFF.

CDR3 in DNA: TGTGCCAGCAGTCCCCTGAGTCGTTTGAGGCAGTACTTC. It specifies CASSPLSRLRQYF. V usage is TRBV28 and J usage is TRBJ2-7; no clear D gene. The V and J ends lost 5 bases and 9 bases respectively, with 17 bases between them. Germline values: CDR1 MDHEN, CDR2 SYDVKM. The CDR3 totals 13 residues.

This clone was detected only a few times. The J gene is TRBJ1-5, the V gene TRBV3-1 (or the pseudogene TRBV3-2), with 12 bases matching TRBD1. The CDR3 covers 16 residues. Trimming at V came to 3 bases and at J to 6 bases, leaving 6 bases not matched to a gene. Germline CDR1 LGHDT, CDR2 YNNKEL (reference sequence). CDR3 sequence: CASSQTGTGGFQPQHF. CDR3 in DNA: TGTGCCAGCAGCCAGACCGGGACAGGGGGCTTTCAGCCCCAGCATTTT.